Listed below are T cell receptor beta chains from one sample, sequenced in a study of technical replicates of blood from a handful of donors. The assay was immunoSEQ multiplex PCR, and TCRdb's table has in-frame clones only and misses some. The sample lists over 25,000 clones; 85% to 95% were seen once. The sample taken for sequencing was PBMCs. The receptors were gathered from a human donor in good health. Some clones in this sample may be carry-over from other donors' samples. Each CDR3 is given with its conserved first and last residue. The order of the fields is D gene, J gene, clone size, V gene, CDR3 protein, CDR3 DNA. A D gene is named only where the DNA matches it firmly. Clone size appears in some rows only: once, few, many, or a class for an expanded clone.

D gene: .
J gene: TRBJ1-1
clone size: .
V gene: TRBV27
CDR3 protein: CASSFGPNTEAFF
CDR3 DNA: TGTGCCAGCAGTTTTGGGCCGAACACTGAAGCTTTCTTT

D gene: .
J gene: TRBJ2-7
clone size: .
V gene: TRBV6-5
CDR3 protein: CASQRDSAGDYEQYF
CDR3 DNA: TGTGCCAGCCAACGGGACTCGGCAGGCGACTACGAGCAGTACTTC

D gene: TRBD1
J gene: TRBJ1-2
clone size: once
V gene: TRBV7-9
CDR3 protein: CASSLKSGQTNYGYTF
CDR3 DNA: TGTGCCAGCAGCTTAAAATCGGGACAGACCAACTATGGCTACACCTTC

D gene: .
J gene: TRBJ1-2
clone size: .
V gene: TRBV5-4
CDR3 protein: CASSSYSVGYTF
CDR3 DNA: TGTGCCAGCAGCTCCTACAGTGTCGGCTACACCTTC

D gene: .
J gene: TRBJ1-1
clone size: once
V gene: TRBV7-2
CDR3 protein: CASSLVRAEAFF
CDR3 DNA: TGTGCCAGCAGCTTAGTTCGGGCTGAAGCTTTCTTT

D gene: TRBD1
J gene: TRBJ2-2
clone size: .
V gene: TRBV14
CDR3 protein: CASSQQYRGPGELFF
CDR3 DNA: TGTGCCAGCAGCCAACAATACAGGGGGCCCGGGGAGCTGTTTTTT

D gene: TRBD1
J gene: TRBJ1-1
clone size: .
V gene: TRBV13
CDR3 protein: CASSRDRVGNTEAFF
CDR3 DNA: TGTGCCAGCAGCCGAGACAGGGTGGGGAACACTGAAGCTTTCTTT

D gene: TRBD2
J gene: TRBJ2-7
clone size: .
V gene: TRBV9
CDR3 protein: CASSAGTTYYEQYF
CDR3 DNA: TGTGCCAGCAGCGCCGGGACTACTTACTACGAGCAGTACTTC

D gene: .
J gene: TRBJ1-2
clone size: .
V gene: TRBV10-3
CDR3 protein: CAISAEGDYGYTF
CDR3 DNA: TGTGCCATCAGTGCTGAGGGGGACTATGGCTACACCTTC

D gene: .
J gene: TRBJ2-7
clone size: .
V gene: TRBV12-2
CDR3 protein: CASRPKKTGGSYEQYF
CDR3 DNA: TGTGCAAGTCGCCCGAAGAAGACAGGGGGGTCCTACGAGCAGTACTTC

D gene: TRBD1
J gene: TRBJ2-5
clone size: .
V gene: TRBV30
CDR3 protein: CAWSADLGQQETQYF
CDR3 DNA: TGTGCCTGGAGTGCAGATCTGGGACAGCAAGAGACCCAGTACTTC

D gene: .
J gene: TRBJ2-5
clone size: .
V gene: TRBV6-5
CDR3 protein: CASSLGGQIETQYF
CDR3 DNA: TGTGCCAGCAGTTTAGGGGGACAAATCGAGACCCAGTACTTC

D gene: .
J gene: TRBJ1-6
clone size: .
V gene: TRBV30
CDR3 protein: CAWMGGRTYNSPLHF
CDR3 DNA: TGTGCCTGGATGGGGGGGCGAACCTATAATTCACCCCTCCACTTT

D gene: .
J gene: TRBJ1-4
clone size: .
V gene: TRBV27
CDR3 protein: CASSSADGRGGEKLFF
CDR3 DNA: TGTGCCAGCAGTTCAGCCGACGGAAGAGGGGGTGAAAAACTGTTTTTT

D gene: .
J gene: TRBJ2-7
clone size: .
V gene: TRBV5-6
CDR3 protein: CASSLYSDKAEQYF
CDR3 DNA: TGTGCCAGCAGCTTGTACTCCGACAAGGCCGAGCAGTACTTC

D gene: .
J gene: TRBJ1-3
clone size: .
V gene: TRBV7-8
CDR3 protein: CASSSEYQPSAIYF
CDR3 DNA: TGTGCCAGCAGCTCAGAATATCAACCGAGCGCCATATATTTT

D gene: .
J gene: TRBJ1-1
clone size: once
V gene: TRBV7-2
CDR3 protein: CASSLQQMNTEAFF
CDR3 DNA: TGTGCCAGCAGCTTACAACAGATGAACACTGAAGCTTTCTTT

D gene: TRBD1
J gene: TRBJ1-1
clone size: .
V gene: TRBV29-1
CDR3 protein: CSVVAQGQGADTEAFF
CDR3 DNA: TGCAGCGTTGTAGCCCAGGGACAGGGGGCAGATACTGAAGCTTTCTTT

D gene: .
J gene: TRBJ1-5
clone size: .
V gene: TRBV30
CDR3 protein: CAWSSGFGQPQHF
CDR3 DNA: TGTGCCTGGAGTTCAGGGTTCGGGCAGCCCCAGCATTTT

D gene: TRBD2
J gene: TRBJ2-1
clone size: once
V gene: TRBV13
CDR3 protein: CASSFGSGSYNEQFF
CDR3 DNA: TGTGCCAGCAGCTTTGGTAGCGGGAGCTACAATGAGCAGTTCTTC

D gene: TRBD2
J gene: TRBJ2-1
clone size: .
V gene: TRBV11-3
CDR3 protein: CASSPSGRPNHEQFF
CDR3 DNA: TGTGCCAGCAGCCCTAGCGGGAGGCCGAACCATGAGCAGTTCTTC

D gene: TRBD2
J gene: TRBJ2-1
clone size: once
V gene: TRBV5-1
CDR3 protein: CASSPRLADSYNEQFF
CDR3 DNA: TGCGCCAGCAGCCCCAGACTAGCGGACTCCTACAATGAGCAGTTCTTC

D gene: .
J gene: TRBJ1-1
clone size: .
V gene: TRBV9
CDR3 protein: CASSVEGVGTEAFF
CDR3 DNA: TGTGCCAGCAGCGTAGAAGGGGTTGGGACTGAAGCTTTCTTT